A single sample gave rise to the 16 T cell receptor beta chains below, sequenced in a study of response to subunit inactivated influenza vaccine. TCRdb processed the RT-PCR reads anew with MiXCR; each CDR3 protein has one entry. The sample yields fewer than 650,000 distinct CDR3 sequences, around 13% seen once. The source material was PBMCs from blood, sampled roughly 47 days after vaccination. Source of these receptors: a man aged 50-59 years who received an inactivated influenza vaccine.

The V call is TRBV11-3, the J call TRBJ2-5; a possible D gene is TRBD1 (6 bases). Trimming took 2 bases from V and 5 from J, leaving 12 bases between them. The CDR3 totals 14 residues. CDR1 is SGHNT, CDR2 YENEEA, per germline. CDR3 DNA: TGTGCCAGCAGCTTAAGGGGGATTGGGGAGACCCAGTACTTC. It yields the protein CASSLRGIGETQYF.

The chain combines TRBV24-1 with TRBJ2-1; 10 bases match TRBD2. The CDR3 is 18 residues long. V lost 4 bases to trimming and J lost 2 bases; unmatched junction nucleotides: 10. The V gene's germline CDR1 is KGHDR and CDR2 SFDVKD. The CDR3 sequence is CATSDPRASGSPYNEQFF. CDR3 DNA sequence: TGTGCCACCAGTGACCCTCGGGCTAGCGGGAGCCCCTACAATGAGCAGTTCTTC.

This clonotype has at least ten counts. A junction boundary mismatches the germline segment, possibly from a read error. This chain links TRBV5-1 with TRBJ1-2, with 7 nucleotides matching TRBD1. The CDR3 contains 12 residues. Germline V CDR1 and CDR2: SGHRS, YFSETQ. DNA for the CDR3: TGTGCCAGCAGCTTAGACAGGGATGGCTACACCTTC. Amino acids: CASSLDRDGYTF.

The chain joins TRBV12-3 or TRBV12-4 to TRBJ2-7; 10 bases align to TRBD1. The CDR3 loop spans 16 amino acids. V shed 3 bases and J 0 bases; nucleotides not matched to a gene: 5. CDR3 loop: CASSLPGTGASYEQYF. In DNA form, the CDR3 reads TGTGCCAGCAGTTTGCCCGGGACAGGGGCCTCCTACGAGCAGTACTTC.

This clonotype was recorded a few times. This chain uses TRBV19 with TRBJ2-7; TRBD2 agrees at 16 bases. Germline CDR1 LNHDA, CDR2 SQIVND (reference sequence). The CDR3 consists of 16 residues. V shed 5 bases, J shed 4 bases, and the junction held 5 bases outside the gene matches. The CDR3 region has the DNA TGTGCCAGTAGTCCGGGACTAGCGGGAGGGCCGTACGAGCAGTACTTC. Protein product: CASSPGLAGGPYEQYF. The variable domain in full, with the rest retrieved from reference TRBV19 and TRBJ2-7, is DGGITQSPKYLFRKEGQNVTLSCEQNLNHDAMYWYRQDPGQGLRLIYYSQIVNDFQKGDIAEGYSVSREKKESFPLTVTSAQKNPTAFYLCASSPGLAGGPYEQYFGPGTRLTVT.

The V and J genes are TRBV29-1 and TRBJ2-7, with a tentative D call TRBD2 (6 bases). The CDR3 contains 12 residues. V lost 5 bases to trimming and J lost 4 bases, with 12 bases between them. Germline CDR1 and CDR2: SQVTM and ANQGSEA. In DNA, the CDR3 is TGCAGCGTTCGGGACGGGGGATACGAGCAGTACTTC. Its translation is CSVRDGGYEQYF.

This clonotype was found many times. The J gene is TRBJ2-5, the V gene TRBV18; D gene ambiguous. The CDR3 extends over 13 amino acids. Germline assignment: CDR1 KGHSH and CDR2 LQKENI. V lost 0 bases and J 4 bases, leaving 6 bases between the germline ends. CDR3 DNA sequence: TGTGCCAGCTCACCACCGTCAATAGAGACCCAGTACTTC. Translation: CASSPPSIETQYF.

In this sample, this clonotype turned up many times. The rearrangement links TRBV11-2 to TRBJ2-7; unclear D gene. This CDR3 is 14 amino acids long. Germline V gene data show CDR1 as SGHAT and CDR2 as FQNNGV. V lost 2 bases, J lost 4 bases, and 12 bases lay in between. CDR3 coding DNA: TGTGCCAGCAGCTTATGGGCTGGGGTTTACGAGCAGTACTTC. It is translated as CASSLWAGVYEQYF.

The rearrangement joins TRBV20-1 to TRBJ1-6; TRBD1 agrees at 10 bases. The CDR3 loop spans 12 amino acids. In germline, CDR1 is DFQATT, CDR2 SNEGSKA (reference sequence). J gave up 12 bases and V 8 bases, and 7 bases lay outside the gene matches. CDR3 sequence reads: CSPGQGIEPLHF. Here the CDR3 DNA reads TGCAGTCCGGGACAGGGGATTGAACCCCTCCACTTT.

The V gene is TRBV5-1, the J gene TRBJ2-7; 8 bases align to TRBD1. This CDR3 comprises 15 residues. V lost 4 bases, J lost 2 bases, and 8 bases stayed unmatched. Per germline, CDR1 SGHRS and CDR2 YFSETQ. The CDR3 nucleotides read TGCGCCAGCAGCATCGGGACAGGAACCGCCTACGAGCAGTACTTC. It yields the protein CASSIGTGTAYEQYF.

This clonotype was seen a handful of times. The chain uses TRBV11-2 and TRBJ2-5, with 8 positions matching TRBD2. Germline V lookup: CDR1 SGHAT, CDR2 FQNNGV. CDR3 length: 15 residues. J lost 5 bases, V lost 6 bases, and 11 bases had no gene match. The CDR3 region is CASSPIAGRGETQYF. The CDR3 DNA follows: TGTGCCAGCAGTCCCATAGCGGGAAGAGGGGAGACCCAGTACTTC.

The gene calls are TRBV20-1 and TRBJ2-7; weak D call: TRBD2 (6 bases). This CDR3 has 12 residues. From germline, CDR1 is DFQATT and CDR2 SNEGSKA (reference sequence). The CDR3 reads CSAWRDTYEQYF. The CDR3 coding sequence is TGCAGCGCCTGGCGGGATACCTACGAGCAGTACTTC.

This clonotype was detected only a few times. The chain links TRBV10-3 to TRBJ2-5; possibly TRBD2 for D (5 bases). V lost 6 bases and J lost 1, with 15 bases in between. The CDR3 covers 15 residues. CDR1 is ENHRY and CDR2 is SYGVKD in the germline V gene. The CDR3 region is CAIRGVGNFQETQYF. In DNA, the CDR3 is TGTGCCATCAGGGGAGTCGGTAATTTCCAAGAGACCCAGTACTTC.

This clonotype has a handful of counts. The chain uses TRBV5-1 and TRBJ2-6; perhaps TRBD1 as D (6 bases). The germline gives CDR1 SGHRS, CDR2 YFSETQ. Deletions cut 2 bases from V and 0 bases from J, with 12 bases between. The CDR3 runs 17 residues. The CDR3 loop reads CASSLGQWSSGANVLTF. The CDR3 coding sequence is TGCGCCAGCAGCTTAGGACAGTGGAGCTCTGGGGCCAACGTCCTGACTTTC.

This clonotype was seen repeatedly, ten times or more. The chain is built from TRBV7-2 and TRBJ1-5; a weak D match, TRBD1 (6 bases). Trimming pared 11 bases from V and 1 base from J, leaving 18 bases between. CDR3 length: 15 residues. CDR1 and CDR2 (germline): SGHTA, FQGNSA. CDR3 DNA sequence: TGTGCCCTCAATCAGGGGAATGAAAGCAATCAGCCCCAGCATTTT. Its protein is CALNQGNESNQPQHF.

This clonotype has only a few counts. V usage is TRBV20-1 and J usage is TRBJ2-7; 9 bases agree with TRBD1. V was pared by 8 bases and J by 3 bases, with 5 bases of the junction left unmatched. Germline V lookup: CDR1 DFQATT, CDR2 SNEGSKA (reference sequence). The CDR3 extends over 12 amino acids. The CDR3 here is CSLQGAIYEQYF. The CDR3 coding sequence is TGCAGTCTACAGGGGGCTATCTACGAGCAGTACTTC.